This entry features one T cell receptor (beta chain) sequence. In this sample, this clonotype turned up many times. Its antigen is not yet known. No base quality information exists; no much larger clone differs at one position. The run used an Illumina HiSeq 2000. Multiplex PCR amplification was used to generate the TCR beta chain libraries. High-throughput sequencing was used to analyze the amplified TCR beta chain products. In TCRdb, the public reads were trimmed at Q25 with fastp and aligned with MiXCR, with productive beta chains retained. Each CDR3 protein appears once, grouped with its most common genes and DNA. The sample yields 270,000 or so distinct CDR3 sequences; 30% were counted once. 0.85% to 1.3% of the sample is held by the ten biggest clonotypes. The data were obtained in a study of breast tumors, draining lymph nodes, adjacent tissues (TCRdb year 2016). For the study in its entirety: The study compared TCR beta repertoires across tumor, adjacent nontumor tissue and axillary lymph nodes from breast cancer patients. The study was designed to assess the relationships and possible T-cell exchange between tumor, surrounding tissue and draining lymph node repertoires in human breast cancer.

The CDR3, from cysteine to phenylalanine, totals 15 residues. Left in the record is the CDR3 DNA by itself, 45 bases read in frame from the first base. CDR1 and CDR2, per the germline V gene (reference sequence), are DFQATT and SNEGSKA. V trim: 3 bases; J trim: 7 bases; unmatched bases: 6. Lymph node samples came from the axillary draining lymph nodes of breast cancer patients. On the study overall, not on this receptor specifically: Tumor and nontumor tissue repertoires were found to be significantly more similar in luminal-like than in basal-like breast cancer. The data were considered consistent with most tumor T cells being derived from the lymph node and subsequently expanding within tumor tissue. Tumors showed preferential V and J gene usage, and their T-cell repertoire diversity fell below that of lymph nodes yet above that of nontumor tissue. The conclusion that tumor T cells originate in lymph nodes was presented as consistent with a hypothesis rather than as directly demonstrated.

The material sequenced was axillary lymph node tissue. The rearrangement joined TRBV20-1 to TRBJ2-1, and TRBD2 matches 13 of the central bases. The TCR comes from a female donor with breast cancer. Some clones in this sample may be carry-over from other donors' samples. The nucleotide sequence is TGCAGTGCTAGGGGGGGGACTAGCGGGATGAATGAGCAGTTCTTC. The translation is CSARGGTSGMNEQFF.